A selection of T cell receptor delta chains follows, all from one sample in a study of gamma-delta chains in newborns, infants, children. TCRdb called clones from the reads again using CATT. Of 3,500 to 5,000 delta-chain clones in the sample, roughly 6.4% were seen once. The source material was blood. Receptors were obtained from a child who was a newborn, infant or young child, either healthy, febrile or measles-vaccinated (not recorded which). Both conserved end residues are part of each CDR3. The D gene is left open where the match is weak. Rows give clone size only sometimes, using once, few, many, or a class for an expanded clone.

D gene	V gene	clone size	J gene	CDR3 DNA	CDR3 protein
TRDD3	TRDV2	medium-sized	TRDJ3	TGTGCCTGTGACACGCTGGGGGCTCCAAGCTCCTGGGACACCCGACAGATGTTTTTC	CACDTLGAPSSWDTRQMFF
TRDD3	TRDV2	medium-sized	TRDJ2	TGTGCCTGTGACGCAATGGGGGATACTGTGACAGCACAACTCTTCTTT	CACDAMGDTVTAQLFF
.	TRDV2	few	TRDJ3	TGTGCCTGTGACAAAGTACTGGGACCATCCTGGGACACCCGACAGATGTTTTTC	CACDKVLGPSWDTRQMFF
TRDD3	TRDV2	.	TRDJ3	TGTGCCTGTGACTACCTACTGGGGGATACCACCTGGGACACCCGACAGATGTTTTTC	CACDYLLGDTTWDTRQMFF
TRDD3	TRDV2	medium-sized	TRDJ3	TGTGCCTGTGACATACTGGGGGATACGAGCTCCTGGGACACCCGACAGATGTTTTTC	CACDILGDTSSWDTRQMFF
TRDD3	TRDV2	few	TRDJ3	TGTGCCTGTGACAAACTGGGGGTTTCCTGGGACACCCGACAGATATTTTTC	CACDKLGVSWDTRQIFF
TRDD3	TRDV2	.	TRDJ3	TGTGCCTGTGACAATATTGGGGGATACGGGTCCTGGGACACCCGACAGATGTTTTTC	CACDNIGGYGSWDTRQMFF
.	TRDV2	.	TRDJ3	TGTGCCTGTGAGGGGCCGCGCTCCTGGGACACCCGACAGATGTTTTTC	CACEGPRSWDTRQMFF
TRDD3	TRDV2	.	TRDJ3	TGTGCCTGTGACTCCCGTGCTGGGGGAGTACACTGGGACACCCGACAGATGTTTTTC	CACDSRAGGVHWDTRQMFF
.	TRDV2	few	TRDJ3	TGTGCCTGTGACACCGTTTCTGGTGGGGGGAGCTCCTGGGACACCCGACAGATGTTTTTC	CACDTVSGGGSSWDTRQMFF
TRDD2	TRDV1	.	TRDJ1	TGTGCTCTTGGGGAGCCTTCCTACGCCGATAAACTCATCTTT	CALGEPSYADKLIF
TRDD3	TRDV2	.	TRDJ3	TGTGCCTGTGACACCATGGGGGATACCAGCTCCTGGGACACCCGACAGATGTTTTTC	CACDTMGDTSSWDTRQMFF
TRDD3	TRDV2	.	TRDJ3	TGTGCCTGTGACACCGTCTCTGGGGGATACGCGAGCTCCTGGGACACCCGACAGATGTTTTTC	CACDTVSGGYASSWDTRQMFF
TRDD3	TRAV29/DV5	.	TRDJ1	TGTGCAGCAAGCGAAACCTTTTTAGGGGATAAATCAGGCACCGATAAACTCATCTTT	CAASETFLGDKSGTDKLIF
.	TRDV2	.	TRDJ3	TGTGCCTCCGACGACGTACTTAGCGATACCCGGGACACCCGACAGACGTTTTTC	CASDDVLSDTRDTRQTFF
TRDD3	TRDV2	medium-sized	TRDJ2	TGTGCCTGTGACACCCTGGGGGATACGTTGACAGCACAACTCTTCTTT	CACDTLGDTLTAQLFF
.	TRDV1	.	TRDJ1	TGTGCTCTTGGGGAACGGGGCGACTCTGCGCTATGGAATAAACTCATCTTT	CALGERGDSALWNKLIF
TRDD3	TRDV2	few	TRDJ3	TGTGCCTGGATGGGGGGATACGCTAGCTCCTGGGACACCCGACAGATGTTTTTC	CAWMGGYASSWDTRQMFF
TRDD2	TRDV1	few	TRDJ1	TGTGCTCTTGGGGGGACTTTCCTACGAAGGCCAAAAGCCGATAAACTCATCTTT	CALGGTFLRRPKADKLIF
TRDD3	TRDV1	few	TRDJ1	TGTGCTCTTGGGGAACCCATTCCTTCCATTACTGGGGGATTGATCTACACCGATAAACTCATCTTT	CALGEPIPSITGGLIYTDKLIF
TRDD3	TRDV2	few	TRDJ1	TGTGCCTGTGACCTCTGGGGGAGTTCGACCGATAAACTCATCTTT	CACDLWGSSTDKLIF
TRDD3	TRDV2	medium-sized	TRDJ3	TGTGCCTGTGACACTCTCGGGATACCTAGCTCCTGGGACACCCGACAGATGTTTTTC	CACDTLGIPSSWDTRQMFF
TRDD3	TRDV2	medium-sized	TRDJ3	TGTGCCTGTGACACCGGCTGGGGGAGCTCCTGGGACACCCGACAGATGTTTTTC	CACDTGWGSSWDTRQMFF
.	TRDV1	few	TRDJ1	TGTGCTCTTGGGGACCGGCCTTCGGGCGACACCGATAAACTCATCTTT	CALGDRPSGDTDKLIF
TRDD3	TRDV2	few	TRDJ3	TGTGCCTGTGACTGGGGGATACGGTCCTGGGACACCCGACAGATGTTTTTC	CACDWGIRSWDTRQMFF
TRDD3	TRDV2	.	TRDJ3	TGTGCCTGTGACGTACTGGGGGATACGGTCGGCTCCTGGGACACCCGACAGATGTTTTTC	CACDVLGDTVGSWDTRQMFF
.	TRDV2	.	TRDJ3	TGTGCCTGTGACACCTCGTGGCCACGCTCCTGGGACACCCGACAGATGTTTTTC	CACDTSWPRSWDTRQMFF
TRDD3	TRDV1	few	TRDJ1	TGTGCTCTTGGGGAACCTTCCTTGGACTGGGGGATAGGGTCCACCGATAAACTCATCTTT	CALGEPSLDWGIGSTDKLIF
TRDD3	TRDV2	few	TRDJ1	TGTGCCTGTGATACTGGGGGATACGTGGTCCACACCTATAAACTCATCTTT	CACDTGGYVVHTYKLIF
.	TRDV2	large	TRDJ3	TGTGCCTGTGACACCGCTGGGAGCTCCTGGGACACCCGACAGATGTTTTTC	CACDTAGSSWDTRQMFF
TRDD3	TRDV2	medium-sized	TRDJ3	TGTGCCTGTGACACGATCAAACTGGGGAATACCTGGGACACCCGACAGATGTTTTTC	CACDTIKLGNTWDTRQMFF
TRDD3	TRDV2	medium-sized	TRDJ1	TGTGCCTGTGACCCGTACTGGGGGACTTACACCGATAAACTCATCTTT	CACDPYWGTYTDKLIF
TRDD3	TRDV2	.	TRDJ3	TGTGCCTGTGACATAATACTGGGGGATACGAGCTCCTGGGACACCCGACAGATGTTTTTC	CACDIILGDTSSWDTRQMFF
TRDD3	TRDV3	few	TRDJ2	TGTGCCTTACTGGGGGACCGAGTCCCAGCACTACTCTTCTTT	CALLGDRVPALLFF
TRDD3	TRDV2	.	TRDJ3	TGTGCCTGTGACACGGTTTCTACTACTGGGGGGACCTGGGACACCCGACAGATGTTTTTC	CACDTVSTTGGTWDTRQMFF
.	TRDV2	few	TRDJ3	TGTGCCTGTGACACGGCCTACTCCAGCTCCTGGGACACCCGACAGATGTTTTTC	CACDTAYSSSWDTRQMFF
TRDD3	TRDV1	.	TRDJ3	TGTGCTCTTGGGGAACTATCCCTCTCCTACTGGGGGATAATGCGCTCCTGGGACACCCGACAGATGTTTTTC	CALGELSLSYWGIMRSWDTRQMFF
TRDD3	TRDV2	.	TRDJ2	TGTGCCTGTGACATACTGGGGGATAGTGGACAACTCTTCTTT	CACDILGDSGQLFF
.	TRDV2	medium-sized	TRDJ3	TGTGCCTGTGACACCACTGGGAGCTCCTGGGACACCCGACAGATGTTTTTC	CACDTTGSSWDTRQMFF
TRDD3	TRDV2	few	TRDJ1	TGTGCCTGTGACAATGATCTGGGGGATACCCTGTACACCGATAAACTCATCTTT	CACDNDLGDTLYTDKLIF